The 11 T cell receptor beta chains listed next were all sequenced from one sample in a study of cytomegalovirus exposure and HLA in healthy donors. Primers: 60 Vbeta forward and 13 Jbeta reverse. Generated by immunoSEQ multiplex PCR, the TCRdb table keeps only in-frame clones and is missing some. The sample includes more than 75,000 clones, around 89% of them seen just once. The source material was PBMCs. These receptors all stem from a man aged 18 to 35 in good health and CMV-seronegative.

CDR3 region: CASSFAGQGYNEQFF. In nucleotides, the CDR3 is TGTGCCAGCAGCTTCGCGGGACAGGGGTACAATGAGCAGTTCTTC. The gene calls are TRBV28 and TRBJ2-1, with TRBD1 identical over 10 bases. The CDR3 is 15 residues long. V lost 6 bases to trimming and J lost 4 bases; unmatched junction nucleotides: 6. CDR1 is MDHEN, CDR2 SYDVKM, per germline.

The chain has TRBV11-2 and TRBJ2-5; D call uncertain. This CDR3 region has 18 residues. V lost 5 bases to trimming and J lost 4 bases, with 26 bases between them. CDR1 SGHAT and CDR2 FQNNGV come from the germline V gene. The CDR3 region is CASSPRFPGASRVETQYF. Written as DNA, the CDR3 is TGTGCCAGCAGCCCCCGTTTCCCCGGAGCGTCTCGGGTAGAGACCCAGTACTTC.

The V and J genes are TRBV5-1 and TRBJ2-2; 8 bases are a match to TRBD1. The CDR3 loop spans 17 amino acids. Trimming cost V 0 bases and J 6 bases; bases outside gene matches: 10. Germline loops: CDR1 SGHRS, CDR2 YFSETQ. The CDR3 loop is CASSLDWQGAVPGELFF. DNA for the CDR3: TGCGCCAGCAGCTTGGATTGGCAGGGGGCCGTCCCCGGGGAGCTGTTTTTT.

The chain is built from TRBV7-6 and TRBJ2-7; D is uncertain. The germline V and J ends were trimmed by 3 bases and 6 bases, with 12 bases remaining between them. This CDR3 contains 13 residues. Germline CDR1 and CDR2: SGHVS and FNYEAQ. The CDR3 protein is CASSFELIGEQYF. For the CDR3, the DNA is TGTGCCAGCAGCTTTGAGTTAATCGGCGAGCAGTACTTC. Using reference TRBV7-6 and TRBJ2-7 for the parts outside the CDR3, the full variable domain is GAGVSQSPRYKVTKRGQDVALRCDPISGHVSLYWYRQALGQGPEFLTYFNYEAQQDKSGLPNDRFSAERPEGSISTLTIQRTEQRDSAMYRCASSFELIGEQYFGPGTRLTVT.

For the CDR3, the DNA is TGTGCCAGCAGCAAGTACTTAGGGGTTGTGAACACTGAAGCTTTCTTT. Amino acid sequence: CASSKYLGVVNTEAFF. This chain links TRBV5-6 with TRBJ1-1, with D possibly matching TRBD1 (5 bases). V lost 4 bases to trimming and J lost 0 bases, with 16 bases between them. Germline V gene sequence: CDR1 SGHDT, CDR2 YYEEEE. CDR3 size: 16 residues.

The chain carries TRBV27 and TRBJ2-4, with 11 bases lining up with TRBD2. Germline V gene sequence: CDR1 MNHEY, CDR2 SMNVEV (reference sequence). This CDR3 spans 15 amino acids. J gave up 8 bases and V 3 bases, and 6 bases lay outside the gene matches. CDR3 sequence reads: CASSFLAGGPDIQYF. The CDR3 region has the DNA TGTGCCAGCAGTTTCTTAGCGGGAGGGCCGGACATTCAGTACTTC.

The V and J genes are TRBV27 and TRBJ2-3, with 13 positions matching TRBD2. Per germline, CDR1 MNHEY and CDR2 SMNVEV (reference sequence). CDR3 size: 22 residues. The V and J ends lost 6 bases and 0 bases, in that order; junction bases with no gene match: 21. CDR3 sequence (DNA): TGTGCCAGCAGCCGACAGACTGCAACGACTAGCGGGAGGCAAGGGAGCACAGATACGCAGTATTTT. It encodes CASSRQTATTSGRQGSTDTQYF.

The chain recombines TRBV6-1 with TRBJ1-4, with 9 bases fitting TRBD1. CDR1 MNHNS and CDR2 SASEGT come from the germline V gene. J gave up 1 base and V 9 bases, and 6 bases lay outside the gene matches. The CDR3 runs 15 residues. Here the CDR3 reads CASLQGAGTNEKLFF. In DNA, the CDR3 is TGTGCCAGTTTACAGGGGGCCGGAACTAATGAAAAACTGTTTTTT.

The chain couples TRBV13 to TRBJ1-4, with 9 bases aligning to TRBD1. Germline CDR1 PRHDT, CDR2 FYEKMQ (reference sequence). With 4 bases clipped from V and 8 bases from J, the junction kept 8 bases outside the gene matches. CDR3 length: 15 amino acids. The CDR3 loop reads CASSSRTGVNEKLFF. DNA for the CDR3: TGTGCCAGCAGCTCCCGGACAGGGGTGAACGAAAAACTGTTTTTT.

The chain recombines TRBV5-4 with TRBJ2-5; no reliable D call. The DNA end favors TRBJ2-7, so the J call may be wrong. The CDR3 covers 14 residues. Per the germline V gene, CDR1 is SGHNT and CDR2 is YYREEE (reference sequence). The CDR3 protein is CASSLGPITYEQYF. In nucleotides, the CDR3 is TGTGCCAGCAGCTTGGGCCCCATCACCTACGAGCAGTACTTC.

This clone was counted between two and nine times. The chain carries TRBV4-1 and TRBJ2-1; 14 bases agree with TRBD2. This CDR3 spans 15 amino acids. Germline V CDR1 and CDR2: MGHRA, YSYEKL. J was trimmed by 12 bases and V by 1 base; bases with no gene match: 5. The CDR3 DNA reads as TGCGCCAGCAGCCAAGTGGGACTAGCGGGAGAGTCGCAGTTCTTC. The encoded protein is CASSQVGLAGESQFF.